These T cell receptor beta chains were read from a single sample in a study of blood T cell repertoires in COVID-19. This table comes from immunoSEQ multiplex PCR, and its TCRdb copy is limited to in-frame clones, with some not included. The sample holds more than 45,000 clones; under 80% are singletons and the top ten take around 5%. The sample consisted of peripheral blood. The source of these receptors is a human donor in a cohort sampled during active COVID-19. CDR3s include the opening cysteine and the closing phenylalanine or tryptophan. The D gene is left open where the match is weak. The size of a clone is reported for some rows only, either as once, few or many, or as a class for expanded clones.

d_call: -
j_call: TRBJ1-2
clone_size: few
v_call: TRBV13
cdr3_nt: TGTGCCAGCAGCTTAGGGGCGACAGCCTTGGGTGGCTACACCTTC
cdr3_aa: CASSLGATALGGYTF

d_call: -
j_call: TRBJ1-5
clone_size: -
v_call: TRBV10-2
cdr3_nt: TGCGCCAGCAGTGGAGCCAGGGAAAGCAATCAGCCCCAGCATTTT
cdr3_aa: CASSGARESNQPQHF

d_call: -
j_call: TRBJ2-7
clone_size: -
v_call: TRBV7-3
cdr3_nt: TGTGCCAGCAGCCCATCGCCTGGCAGGGGACACGAGCAGTACTTC
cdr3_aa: CASSPSPGRGHEQYF

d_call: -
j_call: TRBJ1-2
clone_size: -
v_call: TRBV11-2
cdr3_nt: TGTGCCAGCAGCGAAGCGCCAGGGAACTATGGCTACACCTTC
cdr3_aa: CASSEAPGNYGYTF

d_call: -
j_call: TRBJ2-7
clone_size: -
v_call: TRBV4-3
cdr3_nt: TGCGCCAGCAGCAAAGGGGACTCTCCCCTTTACGAGCAGTACTTC
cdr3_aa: CASSKGDSPLYEQYF

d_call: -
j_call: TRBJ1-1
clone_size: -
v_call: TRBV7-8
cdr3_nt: TGTGCCAGCAGCTTAGCGGGGGAGGGTCGGGTCATGAACACTGAAGCTTTCTTT
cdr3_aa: CASSLAGEGRVMNTEAFF

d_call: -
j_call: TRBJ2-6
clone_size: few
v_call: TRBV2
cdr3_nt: TGTGCCAGCAGTGCGCAGGCGTCCTCTGGGGCCAACGTCCTGACTTTC
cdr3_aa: CASSAQASSGANVLTF

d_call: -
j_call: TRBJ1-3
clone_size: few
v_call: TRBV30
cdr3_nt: TGTGCCTGGAGTCAAAACACCATATATTTT
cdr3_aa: CAWSQNTIYF

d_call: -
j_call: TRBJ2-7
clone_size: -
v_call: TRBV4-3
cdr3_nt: TGCGCCAGCAGCCGTGACTACCCCGGCTCCTACGAGCAGTACTTC
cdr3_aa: CASSRDYPGSYEQYF

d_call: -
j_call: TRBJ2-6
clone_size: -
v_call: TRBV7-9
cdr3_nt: TGTGCCAGCAGCCAGAGACGACAGTCATACTCTGGGGCCAACGTCCTGACTTTC
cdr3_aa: CASSQRRQSYSGANVLTF

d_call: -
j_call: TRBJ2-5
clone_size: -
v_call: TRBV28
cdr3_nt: TGTGCCAGCAGCCTTGTTGAACGCGTAGAGACCCAGTACTTC
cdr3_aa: CASSLVERVETQYF

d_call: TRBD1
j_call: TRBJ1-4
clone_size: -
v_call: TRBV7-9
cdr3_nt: TGTGCCAGCAGCATAACAGGGGTCGAAAAACTGTTTTTT
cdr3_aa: CASSITGVEKLFF

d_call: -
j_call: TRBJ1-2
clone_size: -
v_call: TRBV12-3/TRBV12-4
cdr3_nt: TGTGCCAGCACCCTGGGACAAAACTATGGCTACACCTTC
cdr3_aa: CASTLGQNYGYTF

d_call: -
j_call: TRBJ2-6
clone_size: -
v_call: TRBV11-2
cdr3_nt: TGTGCCAGCAAGGACATATTTGGCTCTGGGGCCAACGTCCTGACTTTC
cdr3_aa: CASKDIFGSGANVLTF

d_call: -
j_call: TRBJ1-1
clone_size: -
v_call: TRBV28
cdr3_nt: TGTGCCAGCAGTTTGCGGGGGCGCGCAGAGAACACTGAAGCTTTCTTT
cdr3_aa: CASSLRGRAENTEAFF

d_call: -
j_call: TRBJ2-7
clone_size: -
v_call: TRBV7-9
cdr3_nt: TGTGCCAGCAGCTTAGCGGAGGGGGCCTCCTACGAGCAGTACTTC
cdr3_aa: CASSLAEGASYEQYF

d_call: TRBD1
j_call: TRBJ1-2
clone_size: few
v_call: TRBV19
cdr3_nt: TGTGCCAGTAGTATAGGTTCCACAGGGGGACTTGGCTACACCTTC
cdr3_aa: CASSIGSTGGLGYTF

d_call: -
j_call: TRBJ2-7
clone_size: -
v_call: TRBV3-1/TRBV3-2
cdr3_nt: TGTGCCAGCAGCTATGGCATTGTATACGAGCAGTACTTC
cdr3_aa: CASSYGIVYEQYF

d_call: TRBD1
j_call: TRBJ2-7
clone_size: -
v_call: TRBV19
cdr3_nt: TGTGCCAGTAGCTCCGGGACAGGTTACGAGCAGTACTTC
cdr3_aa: CASSSGTGYEQYF

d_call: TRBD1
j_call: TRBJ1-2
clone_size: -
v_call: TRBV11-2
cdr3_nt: TGTGCCAGCAGCCGTACAGGGGACTATGGCTACACCTTC
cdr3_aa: CASSRTGDYGYTF

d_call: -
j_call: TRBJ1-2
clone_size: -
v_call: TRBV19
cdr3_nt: TGTGCCAGTAGTCCGGGGATAGGGTCCGATGGCTACACCTTC
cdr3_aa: CASSPGIGSDGYTF

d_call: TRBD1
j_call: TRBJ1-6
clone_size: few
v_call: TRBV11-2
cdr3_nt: TGTGCCAGCAGCTTAACCCGGGACAGGAGATCACCCCTCCACTTT
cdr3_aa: CASSLTRDRRSPLHF

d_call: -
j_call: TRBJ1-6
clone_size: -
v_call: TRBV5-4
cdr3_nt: TGTGCCAGCAGCTTGGGGGCAGGGGTTTCACCCCTCCACTTT
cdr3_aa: CASSLGAGVSPLHF

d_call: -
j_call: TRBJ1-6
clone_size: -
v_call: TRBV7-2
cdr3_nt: TGTGCCAGCAGCTACCACACAGAAGATAATTCACCCCTCCACTTT
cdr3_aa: CASSYHTEDNSPLHF

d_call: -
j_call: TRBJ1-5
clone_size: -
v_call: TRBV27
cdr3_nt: TGTGCCAGCAGTACCGGACGCAGGGCAAGTCAGCCCCAGCATTTT
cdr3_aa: CASSTGRRASQPQHF

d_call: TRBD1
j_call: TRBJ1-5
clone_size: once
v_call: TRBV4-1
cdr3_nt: TGCGCCAGCAGCCAATTTTCCAGGGGGAGGAATCAGCCCCAGCATTTT
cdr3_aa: CASSQFSRGRNQPQHF

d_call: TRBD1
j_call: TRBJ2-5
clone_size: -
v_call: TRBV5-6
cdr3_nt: TGTGCCAGCAGCTTCACAGGGGAAGAGACCCAGTACTTC
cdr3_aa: CASSFTGEETQYF

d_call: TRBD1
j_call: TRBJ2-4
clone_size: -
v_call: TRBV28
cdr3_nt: TGTGCCAGCAGCTCGTCCGGGACAGGGAAAAACATTCAGTACTTC
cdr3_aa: CASSSSGTGKNIQYF